The 32 T cell receptor beta chains reported below all come from one sample, sequenced in a study of blood T cell repertoires in COVID-19. Clones were read by immunoSEQ multiplex PCR, and TCRdb kept only the in-frame ones, dropping some. The sample holds about 310,000 clones, roughly 86% seen once. The specimen was peripheral blood. These receptors all come from a man aged 65 to 79 with acute or convalescent COVID-19.

This clone has only one observation. The chain recombines TRBV28 with TRBJ1-4; D gene ambiguous. Germline CDR1 and CDR2: MDHEN and SYDVKM. CDR3 length: 14 amino acids. V lost 5 bases, J lost 0 bases, and 7 bases lay in between. CDR3 in amino acids: CASSTRATNEKLFF. As DNA, the CDR3 is TGTGCCAGCAGTACACGTGCAACTAATGAAAAACTGTTTTTT.

The chain couples TRBV6-5 to TRBJ2-7; 8 bases match TRBD1. Germline V CDR1 and CDR2: MNHEY, SVGAGI. The CDR3 extends over 14 amino acids. With 6 bases clipped from V and 1 base from J, the junction kept 5 bases outside the gene matches. The CDR3, as DNA: TGTGCCAGCAGGCGACAGGGGTCGTCCTACGAGCAGTACTTC. Translation gives CASRRQGSSYEQYF.

The J gene is TRBJ1-5, the V gene TRBV28; the match to TRBD1 covers 9 bases. The CDR3 spans 18 residues. V was clipped by 5 bases and J by 3 bases; unmatched bases: 14. Germline V CDR1 and CDR2: MDHEN, SYDVKM. CDR3 protein: CASSLPRGTGILNQPQHF. CDR3 bases: TGTGCCAGCAGTCTTCCGAGGGGGACAGGGATTCTCAATCAGCCCCAGCATTTT.

The chain employs TRBV9 and TRBJ2-1, with 16 nucleotides matching TRBD2. The CDR3 spans 16 residues. The ends lost 3 bases at V and 9 bases at J; junction bases unmatched: 6. Germline V lookup: CDR1 SGDLS, CDR2 YYNGEE. The CDR3 is CASSEGTSGRVGEQFF. In nucleotides, the CDR3 is TGTGCCAGCAGCGAGGGGACTAGCGGGAGGGTCGGTGAGCAGTTCTTC.

V and J are TRBV28 and TRBJ1-1; weak D call: TRBD1 (6 bases). Germline lookup yields CDR1 MDHEN and CDR2 SYDVKM. Trimming removed 6 bases from V and 1 base from J, with 18 bases in between. This CDR3 is 16 amino acids long. In nucleotides, the CDR3 is TGTGCCAGCAGCCGCCCACAGGGAGGGAAGAACACTGAAGCTTTCTTT. Protein product: CASSRPQGGKNTEAFF.

This clone appeared once. The J gene is TRBJ1-1, the V gene TRBV19, with unresolved D. V was shortened by 6 bases and J by 1 base, with 9 bases between the two germline ends. Germline V CDR1 and CDR2: LNHDA, SQIVND (reference sequence). There are 13 residues in the CDR3. The CDR3 region has the DNA TGTGCCAGTAGATCGGCAGGGAACACTGAAGCTTTCTTT. Residues: CASRSAGNTEAFF.

In DNA, the CDR3 is TGTGCCAGCAGCGTATACCCGACTAGCCCAGATACGCAGTATTTT. Translated, it gives CASSVYPTSPDTQYF. This rearrangement joins TRBV9 to TRBJ2-3; TRBD2 matches 7 bases. Germline assignment: CDR1 SGDLS and CDR2 YYNGEE. The CDR3 covers 15 residues. Trimming took 1 base from V and 4 from J; bases not matched to a gene: 6.

V usage is TRBV6-2 or TRBV6-3 and J usage is TRBJ1-5, with 7 bases lining up with TRBD1. The length of the CDR3 is 18 residues. Germline V gene data show CDR1 as MNHEY and CDR2 as SVGEGT. With 0 bases clipped from V and 0 bases from J, the junction kept 8 bases outside the gene matches. The CDR3 DNA sequence: TGTGCCAGCAGTTACTCGTTGCAGGGGGGCCTTAGCAATCAGCCCCAGCATTTT. The encoded protein is CASSYSLQGGLSNQPQHF.

This chain links TRBV29-1 with TRBJ1-1; 8 positions match TRBD1. The CDR3 totals 15 residues. V gave up 7 bases and J gave up 1 base; unmatched junction bases: 11. Looked up from germline, CDR1 is SQVTM and CDR2 is ANQGSEA. The DNA of the CDR3 is TGCAGCGCACTAATACCGGGACAGGAGAACACTGAAGCTTTCTTT. It yields the protein CSALIPGQENTEAFF.

The chain employs TRBV6-5 and TRBJ2-2; D perhaps matches TRBD2 (5 bases). CDR3 length: 13 amino acids. V lost 5 bases, J lost 7 bases, and 11 bases lay in between. The germline gives CDR1 MNHEY, CDR2 SVGAGI. The CDR3 DNA follows: TGTGCCAGCAGTCCTAGCCTAGTCGGGGAGCTGTTTTTT. This encodes CASSPSLVGELFF.

The rearrangement links TRBV30 to TRBJ1-4, with D tentatively TRBD1 (6 bases). Deletions cut 0 bases from V and 10 bases from J, with 12 bases between. From germline, CDR1 is GTSNPN and CDR2 SVGIG (reference sequence). The CDR3 has 13 residues. The CDR3 reads CAWSVSGVRKLFF. CDR3 nucleotides: TGTGCCTGGAGTGTGTCAGGGGTACGAAAACTGTTTTTT.

This chain joins TRBV7-9 and TRBJ2-1, with 12 bases identical to TRBD1. From germline, CDR1 is SEHNR and CDR2 FQNEAQ (reference sequence). The ends lost 0 bases at V and 9 bases at J; junction bases unmatched: 6. There are 16 residues in the CDR3. The DNA of the CDR3 is TGTGCCAGCAGCTTAGCCGGGACAGGGGGCAAGAGTGAGCAGTTCTTC. Its translation: CASSLAGTGGKSEQFF.

V gene TRBV30 combines with J gene TRBJ1-1; the D gene is possibly TRBD1 (6 bases). The ends were cut back, 5 bases at V and 1 base at J, with 11 bases in the middle. Germline lookup yields CDR1 GTSNPN and CDR2 SVGIG (reference sequence). The CDR3 loop spans 13 amino acids. For the CDR3, the DNA is TGTGCCTGGGGTAGGGGGGGGAACACTGAAGCTTTCTTT. Encoded protein: CAWGRGGNTEAFF. The variable domain in full, with the rest retrieved from reference TRBV30 and TRBJ1-1, is SQTIHQWPATLVQPVGSPLSLECTVEGTSNPNLYWYRQAAGRGLQLLFYSVGIGQISSEVPQNLSASRPQDRQFILSSKKLLLSDSGFYLCAWGRGGNTEAFFGQGTRLTVV.

The chain employs TRBV7-8 and TRBJ2-1, with 8 bases matching TRBD2. Germline trimming cut 5 bases from V and 9 bases from J; bases unmatched to any gene: 12. The germline V gene has CDR1 SGHVS and CDR2 FQNEAQ. The length of the CDR3 is 15 residues. The CDR3 here is CASSPREGMYFEQFF. For the CDR3, the DNA is TGTGCCAGCAGCCCCCGGGAGGGGATGTATTTTGAGCAGTTCTTC. Full variable domain (rest looked up from reference TRBV7-8 and TRBJ2-1): GAGVSQSPRYKVAKRGQDVALRCDPISGHVSLFWYQQALGQGPEFLTYFQNEAQLDKSGLPSDRFFAERPEGSVSTLKIQRTQQEDSAVYLCASSPREGMYFEQFFGPGTRLTVL.

The gene calls are TRBV11-2 and TRBJ2-6, with TRBD1 matching 8 bases. The V and J ends lost 4 bases and 5 bases, in that order; junction bases with no gene match: 4. Germline V gene sequence: CDR1 SGHAT, CDR2 FQNNGV. The length of the CDR3 is 15 residues. The CDR3 sequence: CASSSGQGWANVLTF. The DNA of the CDR3 is TGTGCCAGCAGCTCCGGACAGGGTTGGGCCAACGTCCTGACTTTC.

The chain uses TRBV2 and TRBJ2-7; D is possibly TRBD2 (6 bases). Germline CDR1 and CDR2: SNHLY and FYNNEI. Trimming removed 2 bases at V and 2 bases at J, with 13 bases between. This CDR3 comprises 15 residues. Here the CDR3 reads CASSENAGLTYEQYF. CDR3 bases: TGTGCCAGCAGTGAAAATGCGGGACTCACCTACGAGCAGTACTTC.

The chain recombines TRBV12-3 or TRBV12-4 with TRBJ2-2; unclear D gene. CDR3 size: 13 residues. Trimming pared 4 bases from V and 0 bases from J, leaving 3 bases between. The CDR3 nucleotides are TGTGCCAGCAGTTCATCGAACACCGGGGAGCTGTTTTTT. Its translation is CASSSSNTGELFF.

This sequence joins TRBV7-3 and TRBJ2-3; 7 nucleotides match TRBD1. CDR1 is SGHTA, CDR2 FQGTGA, per germline. This CDR3 spans 15 amino acids. V dropped 5 bases and J dropped 4; count of bases not matched to a gene: 9. CDR3 sequence: CASSPGGERPDTQYF. The CDR3 nucleotides read TGTGCCAGCAGCCCAGGGGGTGAGAGGCCAGATACGCAGTATTTT.

The chain couples TRBV4-3 to TRBJ2-3; 10 nucleotides match TRBD1. Germline V gene sequence: CDR1 LGHNA, CDR2 YSLEER. The CDR3 length is 16 residues. The trim removed 1 base at V and 4 bases at J, leaving 5 bases unmatched. This chain's CDR3 is CASSQGTGGRADTQYF. In DNA form, the CDR3 reads TGCGCCAGCAGCCAAGGGACAGGGGGTCGAGCAGATACGCAGTATTTT.

About this clone: The junction and the germline gene differ at one end; a read error may be behind it. The chain employs TRBV5-4 and TRBJ1-6; D unresolved. CDR1 and CDR2 (germline): SGHNT, YYREEE (reference sequence). CDR3 size: 15 residues. CDR3 region: CASSLGGSSNSPLHF. Here the CDR3 DNA reads TGTGCCAGCAGCTTGGGCGGCTCCTCTAATTCACCCCTCCACTTT.

The chain couples TRBV27 to TRBJ2-1; 9 bases fit TRBD1. Trimming at V came to 5 bases and at J to 5 bases, leaving 19 bases not matched to a gene. The CDR3 sequence is 19 residues long. Germline CDR1 and CDR2: MNHEY and SMNVEV (reference sequence). The CDR3 sequence is CASSKTGTGRALWNNEQFF. The CDR3, as DNA: TGTGCCAGCAGTAAAACCGGGACAGGGAGGGCCTTATGGAACAATGAGCAGTTCTTC.

The V gene is TRBV29-1, the J gene TRBJ2-1; 11 nucleotides line up with TRBD2. The germline CDR1 and CDR2 sequences are SQVTM and ANQGSEA. The V and J ends lost 6 bases and 4 bases, in that order; junction bases with no gene match: 8. The CDR3 runs to 15 residues. CDR3 residues: CSVDAWTSGYNEQFF. The CDR3 bases are TGCAGCGTGGACGCCTGGACTAGCGGGTACAATGAGCAGTTCTTC.

This sequence joins TRBV5-1 and TRBJ1-6; 10 nucleotides line up with TRBD1. This CDR3 comprises 15 residues. Germline V lookup: CDR1 SGHRS, CDR2 YFSETQ. Trimming cost V 2 bases and J 7 bases; bases outside gene matches: 3. CDR3 residues: CASSFGTGDNSPLHF. The CDR3 region has the DNA TGCGCCAGCAGCTTCGGGACAGGGGACAATTCACCCCTCCACTTT.

The chain has TRBV7-9 and TRBJ2-2; D may be TRBD2 (6 bases). The germline V and J ends were trimmed by 2 bases and 4 bases, with 8 bases remaining between them. The CDR3 covers 14 residues. The V gene's germline CDR1 is SEHNR and CDR2 FQNEAQ (reference sequence). The CDR3 sequence is CASSLSGGTGELFF. The DNA of the CDR3 is TGTGCCAGCAGCTTATCCGGGGGCACCGGGGAGCTGTTTTTT.

In DNA, the CDR3 is TGTGCCAGCAGCAACCAGGGCTACGAGCAGTACTTC. It specifies CASSNQGYEQYF. This chain uses TRBV6-5 with TRBJ2-7; possible D gene TRBD1, 5 bases. The CDR3 extends over 12 amino acids. Germline V CDR1 and CDR2: MNHEY, SVGAGI. V was clipped by 6 bases and J by 3 bases, with 9 bases between them.

This clone was seen more than once but under ten times. The rearrangement uses TRBV28 and TRBJ2-3; TRBD2 matches at 8 bases. Trimming took 1 base from V and 6 from J; bases not matched to a gene: 9. CDR1 is MDHEN, CDR2 SYDVKM, per germline. The CDR3 sequence is 16 residues long. The CDR3 nucleotides read TGTGCCAGCAGTTTATCAGGAGCGGGGGTACTGGATACGCAGTATTTT. Amino acid sequence: CASSLSGAGVLDTQYF.

V and J are TRBV19 and TRBJ2-1, with 11 bases fitting TRBD2. Trimming took 8 bases from V and 3 from J; bases not matched to a gene: 9. The V gene's germline CDR1 is LNHDA and CDR2 SQIVND (reference sequence). The CDR3 loop spans 16 amino acids. The CDR3 region is CASRHLAGGRYNEQFF. CDR3 nucleotides: TGTGCCAGTCGTCATTTAGCGGGAGGGCGCTACAATGAGCAGTTCTTC.

This clone was detected only once. The J gene is TRBJ2-3, the V gene TRBV9; D unclear. This CDR3 spans 14 amino acids. CDR1 is SGDLS, CDR2 YYNGEE, per germline. Between the trimmed V and J ends, which lost 0 bases and 6 bases, there was a span of 11 bases. The CDR3 sequence: CASSVARDGDTQYF. CDR3 nucleotides: TGTGCCAGCAGCGTAGCTAGAGACGGCGATACGCAGTATTTT. Drawing the rest from reference TRBV9 and TRBJ2-3, the complete variable domain is DSGVTQTPKHLITATGQRVTLRCSPRSGDLSVYWYQQSLDQGLQFLIQYYNGEERAKGNILERFSAQQFPDLHSELNLSSLELGDSALYFCASSVARDGDTQYFGPGTRLTVL.

The chain joins TRBV5-1 to TRBJ1-6; 10 bases map to TRBD1. V lost 3 bases and J lost 10; bases outside the gene matches: 7. From germline, CDR1 is SGHRS and CDR2 YFSETQ. The CDR3 loop spans 15 amino acids. CDR3 DNA: TGCGCCAGCAGCTGGGGCGCGGGACAGGGGTCACCCCTCCACTTT. It specifies CASSWGAGQGSPLHF.

The chain joins TRBV28 to TRBJ1-1; the D gene is possibly TRBD1 (6 bases). Germline values: CDR1 MDHEN, CDR2 SYDVKM. V lost 6 bases and J 0 bases, leaving 11 bases between the germline ends. The length of the CDR3 is 14 residues. This CDR3 reads CASRGQGMNTEAFF. In DNA, the CDR3 is TGTGCCAGCAGAGGGCAGGGGATGAACACTGAAGCTTTCTTT.

The CDR3 DNA follows: TGCAGCGTTTCTACCTACAGGGGGTGGACCAAAAACATTCAGTACTTC. Amino acid sequence: CSVSTYRGWTKNIQYF. This chain uses TRBV29-1 with TRBJ2-4; 8 bases agree with TRBD1. This CDR3 comprises 16 residues. The germline gives CDR1 SQVTM, CDR2 ANQGSEA. After removal of 5 bases from V and 2 bases from J, the junction contained 11 bases not matched to a gene.

As DNA, the CDR3 is TGCGCCAGCTCACTTCAGGGGGTTGAGCAGTTCTTC. Protein product: CASSLQGVEQFF. This chain links TRBV5-1 with TRBJ2-1, with 7 bases identical to TRBD1. CDR3 length: 12 residues. Per the germline V gene, CDR1 is SGHRS and CDR2 is YFSETQ. J was trimmed by 9 bases and V by 7 bases; bases with no gene match: 7.